These T cell receptor beta chains were read from a single sample in a study of cytomegalovirus exposure and HLA in healthy donors. Here immunoSEQ multiplex PCR was the method, and the copy in TCRdb shows in-frame clones only, minus some. The repertoire holds 210,000 or so clones, with roughly four fifths as singletons. The source material was PBMCs. All receptors derive from a girl between 2 and 10 years old in good health and CMV-seronegative. The CDR3 runs from the conserved cysteine through the conserved F or W. Each record gives: V gene, D gene, J gene, CDR3 DNA, CDR3 protein. D genes are given only for firm matches.

>TRBV11-2|NA|TRBJ1-2
TGTGCCAGCAGCTTAGACAGGTCCTATGGCTACACCTTC
CASSLDRSYGYTF
>TRBV5-1|TRBD2|TRBJ2-1
TGCGCCAGCAGCTTGGCGGGGACTAGTCGAGGGGTTCTGGCTGAGCAGTTCTTC
CASSLAGTSRGVLAEQFF
>TRBV6-6|NA|TRBJ1-5
TGTGCCAGCCGTCACGAGGATTATAGCAATCAGCCCCAGCATTTT
CASRHEDYSNQPQHF
>TRBV5-6|NA|TRBJ2-7
TGTGCCAGCAGCTTGGGGTTGGTACTCGAGCAGTACTTC
CASSLGLVLEQYF
>TRBV2|TRBD1|TRBJ2-3
TGTGCCAGCGAGGGGGCGCTCATCTCAGATACGCAGTATTTT
CASEGALISDTQYF
>TRBV6-6|TRBD2|TRBJ2-7
TGTGCCAGCAGTTCAGATTTAGCGGGAGGGCCTCGGGAGCAGTACTTC
CASSSDLAGGPREQYF
>TRBV2|NA|TRBJ1-5
TGTGCCAGCGGGGCGGGACGCAATCAGCCCCAGCATTTT
CASGAGRNQPQHF
>TRBV10-3|TRBD1|TRBJ1-5
TGTGCCATCACTCGGGACAGGGATCAGCCCCAGCATTTT
CAITRDRDQPQHF
>TRBV6-5|TRBD1|TRBJ1-2
TGTGCCAGCAGGACTACAGGGGGGTACTATGGCTACACCTTC
CASRTTGGYYGYTF
>TRBV7-9|NA|TRBJ1-2
TGTGCCAGCAGCTTTAGGAGTAATGGCTACACCTTC
CASSFRSNGYTF
>TRBV11-2|TRBD1|TRBJ1-6
TGTGCCAGCAGCGCGGGCGGACAGGGGTATTCCCTCCACTTT
CASSAGGQGYSLHF
>TRBV5-6|NA|TRBJ1-2
TGTGCCAGCAGCTTGGGGCCGACAGATAACTATGGCTACACCTTC
CASSLGPTDNYGYTF
>TRBV5-4|TRBD2|TRBJ2-3
TGTGCCAGCAGCCCAAGCGGGGGGACAGTCGCCAGCACAGATACGCAGTATTTT
CASSPSGGTVASTDTQYF
>TRBV5-1|NA|TRBJ1-4
TGCGCCAGCAGCACCGGAAGCGACCCAACTAATGAAAAACTGTTTTTT
CASSTGSDPTNEKLFF